The clone carrying this T cell receptor beta chain was picked up a small number of times. This sample was taken from a study of blood T cell repertoires in COVID-19. Across the whole study: PBMCs, B-cell-depleted T cells, or T cells provided the cDNA or gDNA that made up the material.

Original processing methods: Nucleated cell number was recorded as an estimate derived from reference gene primer amplification. Assay: immunoSEQ multiplex PCR; the TCRdb copy retains only in-frame clones and omits some. The V and J calls and the clone size are those of that table, but D and trimming were determined from the DNA. The sample holds around 31,000 clones, 75% to 90% seen once. Germline CDR1 and CDR2: SGDLS and YYNGEE. This CDR3 contains 16 residues. Trimming removed 0 bases at V and 4 bases at J, with 14 bases between. This clonotype was sampled from a man in his sixties with acute or convalescent COVID-19. This sequence joins TRBV9 and TRBJ2-4, with TRBD1 as a possible D gene (6 bases). Sequenced input: peripheral blood. This CDR3 reads CASSVDKRTAKNIQYF. In nucleotides, the CDR3 is TGTGCCAGCAGCGTAGATAAGAGGACAGCGAAAAACATTCAGTACTTC.